This passage covers 2 T cell receptor beta chains from one sample sequenced in a study of early T cells in non-severe SARS-CoV-2 infection. One entry per CDR3 protein, called by TCRdb with MiXCR from the 5' RACE reads. The profile covers roughly 51,000 distinct CDR3 sequences, with roughly 11% appearing a single time and roughly 10% taken by the ten largest. The sample consisted of whole blood. These TCRs come from an adult who was a healthcare worker with PCR-confirmed SARS-CoV-2 infection or an uninfected control (not recorded which).

This clonotype was found once. The rearrangement joins TRBV3-1 to TRBJ2-7; possibly TRBD2 for D (5 bases). Germline CDR1 LGHDT, CDR2 YNNKEL (reference sequence). The V gene lost 4 bases and the J gene lost 8 bases, with 12 bases spanning the gap. This CDR3 is built from 12 residues. CDR3 DNA sequence: TGTGCCAGCAGCCCAGCGAGGGCGCAGCAGTACTTC. Translated, it gives CASSPARAQQYF.

This chain connects TRBV4-1 to TRBJ2-3; D unclear. Trimming took 0 bases from V and 2 from J, leaving 6 bases between them. Germline loops: CDR1 MGHRA, CDR2 YSYEKL. The CDR3 is 14 amino acids. The CDR3 loop reads CASSQDKITDTQYF. The DNA for the CDR3 is TGCGCCAGCAGCCAAGATAAGATCACAGATACGCAGTATTTT.